This T cell receptor (beta chain) derives from a study of T cell responses to AZD1222 COVID-19 vaccine. Study outcomes and limitations: Vaccination with two AZD1222 doses was followed by a rise in Spike-specific TCR breadth and depth. The reported proportion of spike-specific TCRs targeting unmutated variant regions was nearly half. Sampling that yielded the repertoires occurred only after the peak T cell response.

This clone was counted a few times. The antigen remains undetermined. The table came from immunoSEQ multiplex PCR; TCRdb's copy has only in-frame clones and leaves some out. The sample records about 120,000 clones, 80% to 90% being singletons. CDR3 length: 14 residues. From germline, CDR1 is SGHTA and CDR2 FQGNSA. V was cut by 2 bases and J by 4 bases, with 11 bases left in between. The sequence came from an adult in good health. This rearrangement joins TRBV7-2 to TRBJ1-2; tentative D call: TRBD1 (5 bases). Sequences were derived from peripheral blood, sampled on day 0 of AZD1222 vaccination. The CDR3 sequence: CASSLQDKLYGYTF. CDR3 nucleotide sequence: TGTGCCAGCAGCTTACAGGACAAACTCTATGGCTACACCTTC.